The 5 T cell receptor beta chains presented below share a single source sample, sequenced in a study of blood T cells in healthy people across ages. A second PCR of about 6 to 12 cycles used a sample-barcoded 5' primer and a J-beta primer mix. TCRdb re-called the 5' RACE reads with MiXCR, one entry per CDR3 protein. The sample carries 1.5 million to 2 million distinct CDR3 sequences, 25% to 30% recorded once. Sequenced: blood. Receptor source: a woman in her thirties in good health.

This clonotype was counted a few times. For the CDR3, the DNA is TGTGCCAGCAGCCCTAGTGGGGGGACTACAAGCCCGACCCAGTACTTC. It yields the protein CASSPSGGTTSPTQYF. The chain is built from TRBV7-2 and TRBJ2-5; 7 nucleotides align to TRBD2. V was clipped by 5 bases and J by 7 bases; unmatched bases: 16. The V gene's germline CDR1 is SGHTA and CDR2 FQGNSA. This CDR3 comprises 16 residues. Together with reference TRBV7-2 and TRBJ2-5, the CDR3 gives the full variable domain: GAGVSQSPSNKVTEKGKDVELRCDPISGHTALYWYRQSLGQGLEFLIYFQGNSAPDKSGLPSDRFSAERTGGSVSTLTIQRTQQEDSAVYLCASSPSGGTTSPTQYFGPGTRLLVL.

This clonotype has at least ten counts. The rearrangement links TRBV3-1 to TRBJ2-1, with 13 bases identical to TRBD2. The V segment lost 4 bases and the J segment 10 bases; nucleotides outside the gene matches: 7. The CDR3 sequence is 15 residues long. Germline V gene data show CDR1 as LGHDT and CDR2 as YNNKEL (reference sequence). The CDR3 reads CASSPGTSGNVEQFF. For the CDR3, the DNA is TGTGCCAGCAGCCCCGGGACTAGCGGGAACGTGGAGCAGTTCTTC.

The rearrangement uses TRBV7-2 and TRBJ1-2; 7 bases fit TRBD1. The junction had 6 bases not matched to a gene; V was cut back by 5 bases and J by 3 bases. The CDR3 runs 14 residues. CDR1 and CDR2 from the germline V gene are SGHTA and FQGNSA. The CDR3 nucleotides are TGTGCCAGCAGCAGTCCGGGACAGCACTATGGCTACACCTTC. Residues: CASSSPGQHYGYTF.

The CDR3 region is CASSVSDAYEQYF. CDR3 nucleotide sequence: TGTGCCAGCAGCGTCTCGGATGCCTACGAGCAGTACTTC. V gene TRBV7-9 combines with J gene TRBJ2-7; no firm D call. Germline V gives CDR1 SEHNR, CDR2 FQNEAQ (reference sequence). This CDR3 comprises 13 residues. Trimming took 5 bases from V and 2 from J, leaving 10 bases between them.

This chain connects TRBV7-9 to TRBJ1-2, with D unresolved. Germline V gene data show CDR1 as SEHNR and CDR2 as FQNEAQ (reference sequence). This CDR3 spans 14 amino acids. V was shortened by 7 bases and J by 4 bases, with 16 bases between the two germline ends. The CDR3 region has the DNA TGTGCCAGCACCCACATAGGATCTGCCTATGGCTACACCTTC. It translates to CASTHIGSAYGYTF.